The 6 T cell receptor beta chains given below trace back to one sample, sequenced in a study of human T cells and chemical hapten exposure. Regarding time point: patch test 1, 2 weeks after DPC sensitization. Treatment: therapeutic diphenylcyclopropenone sensitization with weekly scalp DPC. MiXCR, applied by TCRdb to the RACE reads, yields one record per CDR3 protein. This table has roughly 72,000 distinct CDR3 sequences, 10% appearing once. This material consisted of whole blood, taken in connection with sensitization to the hapten diphenylcyclopropenone (DPC). These receptors all stem from a woman aged 50 to 65 with alopecia areata. Some clones in this sample may be carry-over from other donors' samples.

Ten or more counts support this clonotype. V usage is TRBV6-5 and J usage is TRBJ2-2, with D uncertain. The germline V gene encodes CDR1 MNHEY and CDR2 SVGAGI. The CDR3 is made up of 17 amino acids. Trimming stripped 0 bases from V and 0 bases from J, with 11 bases between. CDR3 DNA sequence: TGTGCCAGCAGTTACTCGTTCCAGGCTACGAACACCGGGGAGCTGTTTTTT. As protein: CASSYSFQATNTGELFF.

Only a few counts were recorded for this clonotype. The genes are TRBV27 and TRBJ2-7; 13 nucleotides line up with TRBD2. Germline V gives CDR1 MNHEY, CDR2 SMNVEV (reference sequence). V shed 7 bases, J shed 5 bases, and the junction held 8 bases outside the gene matches. The CDR3 contains 15 residues. CDR3 bases: TGTGCCAGCACGCAACTAGCGGGAGGGCCCAACGAGCAGTACTTC. This gives the protein CASTQLAGGPNEQYF.

This clonotype has just a few counts. A junction end diverges from the germline sequence, so it may reflect a read error. As DNA, the CDR3 is TGTGCCAGCAGCTTGGGGTCAGCCCAGCGGGTCTTC. Amino acids: CASSLGSAQRVF. V is TRBV5-6 and J is TRBJ2-1; maybe TRBD2 (6 bases). The germline V gene encodes CDR1 SGHDT and CDR2 YYEEEE. This CDR3 is 12 amino acids long.

In this sample, this clonotype turned up many times. The J gene is TRBJ2-7, the V gene TRBV7-2, with D hard to call. Trimming cost V 1 base and J 4 bases, with 8 bases left between them. Germline CDR1 reads SGHTA; CDR2 reads FQGNSA. The CDR3 spans 13 residues. The DNA of the CDR3 is TGTGCCAGCAGCTTAGGCCCTTCTTACGAGCAGTACTTC. Its protein is CASSLGPSYEQYF.

The chain has TRBV7-3 and TRBJ2-1; 14 positions agree with TRBD2. Looked up from germline, CDR1 is SGHTA and CDR2 is FQGTGA. This CDR3 has 16 amino acids. The V segment lost 5 bases and the J segment 9 bases; nucleotides outside the gene matches: 9. CDR3 loop: CASSPGGLAGVGEQFF. CDR3 nucleotides: TGTGCCAGCAGCCCTGGGGGACTAGCGGGAGTCGGTGAGCAGTTCTTC. The variable domain in full, with the rest retrieved from reference TRBV7-3 and TRBJ2-1, is GAGVSQTPSNKVTEKGKYVELRCDPISGHTALYWYRQSLGQGPEFLIYFQGTGAADDSGLPNDRFFAVRPEGSVSTLKIQRTERGDSAVYLCASSPGGLAGVGEQFFGPGTRLTVL.

The rearrangement links TRBV11-2 to TRBJ2-7; D remains ambiguous. V was pared by 4 bases and J by 2 bases, with 15 bases between. CDR1 and CDR2 (germline): SGHAT, FQNNGV. The CDR3 is 15 residues long. CDR3 in DNA: TGTGCCAGCAGCTCTTCGAATGTTAGGGCCTACGAGCAGTACTTC. It yields the protein CASSSSNVRAYEQYF.